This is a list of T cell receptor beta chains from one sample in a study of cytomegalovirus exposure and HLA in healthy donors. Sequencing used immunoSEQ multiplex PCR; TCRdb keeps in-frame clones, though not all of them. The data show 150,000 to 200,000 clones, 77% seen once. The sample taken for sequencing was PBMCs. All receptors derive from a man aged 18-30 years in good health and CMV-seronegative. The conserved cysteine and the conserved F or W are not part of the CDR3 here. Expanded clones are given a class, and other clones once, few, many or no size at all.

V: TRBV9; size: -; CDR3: ASSAGGGAKETQY
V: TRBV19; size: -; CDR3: ASSIVGGSAAEAF
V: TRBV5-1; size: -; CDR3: ASSLTISGTGRTEAF
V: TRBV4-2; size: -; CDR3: ASSHGTGIQYEQF
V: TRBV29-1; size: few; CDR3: SVNTGNVNYGYT
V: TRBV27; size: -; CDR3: ASSARVGGDLYGYT
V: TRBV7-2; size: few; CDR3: ASSLAHGGSTYNEQF
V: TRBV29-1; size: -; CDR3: SVEGQTYEQY
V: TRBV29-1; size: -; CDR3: SVERGGREETQY
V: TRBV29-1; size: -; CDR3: SVGALAGGQETQY
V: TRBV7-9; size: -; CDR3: ASSPGHFYEQY
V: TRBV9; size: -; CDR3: ASSVEGRPRYGYT
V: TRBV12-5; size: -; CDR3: ASGSGDYPNTGELF
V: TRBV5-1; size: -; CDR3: ASSPGDRASLSEQY
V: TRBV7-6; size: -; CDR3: ASSRNSGTRVYSPLH
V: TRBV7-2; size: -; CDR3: ASSPRDMAWLNTIY
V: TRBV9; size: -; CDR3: ASSVAAGGYNEQF
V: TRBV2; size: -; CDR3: ASGNQASYYGYT
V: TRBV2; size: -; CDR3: ARSREAGVVNEQF
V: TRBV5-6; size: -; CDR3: ASSSTRGRWQETQY
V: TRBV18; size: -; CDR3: ASSPGRGVTDTQY
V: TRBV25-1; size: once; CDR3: ASSDDPGTGRSPLH
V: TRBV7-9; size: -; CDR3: ASSQNSRGGKNIQY
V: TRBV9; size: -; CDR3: ASSVGVSGGAYEQY
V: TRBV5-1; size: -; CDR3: ASSLAPGSYNEQF
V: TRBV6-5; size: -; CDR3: ASSYGGSNTGELF
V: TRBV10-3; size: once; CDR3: AISERGYEQY
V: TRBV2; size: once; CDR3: ASGRTSTDTQY
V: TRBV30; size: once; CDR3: AWSPTGAGELF
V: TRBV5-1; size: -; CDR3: ASSLRATDNSPLH
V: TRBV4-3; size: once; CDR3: ASSQDSGLAGMDTQY
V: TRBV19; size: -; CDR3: ASSRTGGNQPQH
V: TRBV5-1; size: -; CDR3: ASSRGGRTYEQY
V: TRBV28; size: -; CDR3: ASSLEGTAGNTIY
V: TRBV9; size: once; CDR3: ASSVQGAKDTQY
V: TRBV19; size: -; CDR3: ASSIETGPLTFSGNTIY
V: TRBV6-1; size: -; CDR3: ASSRRMNTEAF
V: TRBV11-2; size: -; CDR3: ASRRPGTGEEAF
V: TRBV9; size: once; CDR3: ASSPTWTGGYEQY
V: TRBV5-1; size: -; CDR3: ASSWTGSTETQY